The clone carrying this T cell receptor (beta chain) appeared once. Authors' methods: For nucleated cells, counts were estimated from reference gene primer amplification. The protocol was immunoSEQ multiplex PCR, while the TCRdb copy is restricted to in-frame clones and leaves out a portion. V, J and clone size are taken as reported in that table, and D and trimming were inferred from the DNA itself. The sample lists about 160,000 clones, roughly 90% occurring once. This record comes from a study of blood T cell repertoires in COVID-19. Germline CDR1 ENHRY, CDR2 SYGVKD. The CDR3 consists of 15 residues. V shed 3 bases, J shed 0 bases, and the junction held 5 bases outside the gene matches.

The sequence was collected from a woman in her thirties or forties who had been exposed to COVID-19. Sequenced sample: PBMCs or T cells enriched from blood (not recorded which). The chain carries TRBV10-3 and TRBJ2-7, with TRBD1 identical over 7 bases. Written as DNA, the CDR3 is TGTGCCATCAGTGAAACGACAGGGAGCTCCTACGAGCAGTACTTC. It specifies CAISETTGSSYEQYF.